The clone carrying this T cell receptor beta chain was counted a few times. Via MiXCR, TCRdb re-called the RT-PCR reads, giving one row per CDR3 protein. The data contain around 200,000 distinct CDR3 sequences, about 37% of them singletons. This sample was included in a study of patients and donors after allogeneic stem cell transplantation. CDR1 ENHRY and CDR2 SYGVKD come from the germline V gene. This CDR3 contains 14 residues. The V and J ends lost 6 bases and 2 bases, in that order; junction bases with no gene match: 4. Sequences were obtained from blood, either unsorted or a sorted T cell fraction (not recorded which). The TCR comes from a human donor who was either an allogeneic HSCT recipient or a stem cell or donor lymphocyte infusion donor (not recorded which). It is not recorded whose cells these are; they may come from a transplant donor. J is TRBJ1-1 and V is TRBV10-3, with TRBD1 identical over 9 bases. The CDR3 region is CAISVGQGNTEAFF. The CDR3 DNA reads TGTGCCATCAGCGTGGGACAGGGCAACACTGAAGCTTTCTTT.